The 16 T cell receptor beta chains below all came from one sample that was sequenced in a study of blood T cell repertoires in COVID-19. Libraries were prepared by immunoSEQ multiplex PCR; TCRdb keeps only in-frame clonotypes and omits some of them. The sample consists of over 150,000 clones, around 79% of them appearing once. Sequencing used PBMCs or T cells enriched from blood (not recorded which). These TCRs come from a woman in her seventies in a cohort exposed to, infected with or recovered from COVID-19 (not recorded which).

The chain links TRBV29-1 to TRBJ1-2; D unclear. This CDR3 has 12 residues. Trimming removed 6 bases at V and 4 bases at J, with 12 bases between. Germline V gives CDR1 SQVTM, CDR2 ANQGSEA. The CDR3 spells CSVFSNGYGYTF. As DNA, the CDR3 is TGCAGCGTCTTTTCGAACGGCTATGGCTACACCTTC.

Comment on this clone: Other DNA sequences within the sample encode an identical CDR3. V usage is TRBV5-1 and J usage is TRBJ2-3; 8 bases match TRBD1. In germline, CDR1 is SGHRS, CDR2 YFSETQ. The CDR3 is 16 amino acids. V shed 0 bases, J shed 0 bases, and the junction held 3 bases outside the gene matches. The CDR3 DNA reads as TGCGCCAGCAGCTTGGGGACAGGGAGTAGCACAGATACGCAGTATTTT. Translated: CASSLGTGSSTDTQYF.

The gene calls are TRBV11-3 and TRBJ2-7, with D possibly matching TRBD2 (5 bases). Germline V gene data show CDR1 as SGHNT and CDR2 as YENEEA. V lost 1 base and J lost 3, with 10 bases in between. The CDR3 loop spans 14 amino acids. CDR3 in amino acids: CASSLAAEDYEQYF. The CDR3 DNA is TGTGCCAGCAGCTTAGCAGCGGAGGACTACGAGCAGTACTTC.

The V gene is TRBV19, the J gene TRBJ2-7; D is perhaps TRBD1 (6 bases). Germline assignment: CDR1 LNHDA and CDR2 SQIVND (reference sequence). The CDR3 contains 14 residues. V was pared by 7 bases and J by 1 base, with 14 bases between. CDR3 sequence (DNA): TGTGCCAGTAAAAGACAGGCGAATTCCTACGAGCAGTACTTC. It translates to CASKRQANSYEQYF. The whole variable domain, remainder taken from reference TRBV19 and TRBJ2-7, is DGGITQSPKYLFRKEGQNVTLSCEQNLNHDAMYWYRQDPGQGLRLIYYSQIVNDFQKGDIAEGYSVSREKKESFPLTVTSAQKNPTAFYLCASKRQANSYEQYFGPGTRLTVT.

J is TRBJ2-1 and V is TRBV10-3, with TRBD2 matching 11 bases. Germline CDR1 reads ENHRY; CDR2 reads SYGVKD. The V gene end was trimmed by 4 bases and the J gene end by 5 bases; junction bases not matched to a gene: 13. The CDR3 runs 18 residues. This CDR3 is CAISAFLLAGGRDNEQFF. CDR3 coding DNA: TGTGCCATCAGTGCGTTCCTTCTAGCGGGAGGTCGTGACAATGAGCAGTTCTTC.

This rearrangement joins TRBV3-1 (or the pseudogene TRBV3-2) to TRBJ2-7; 15 nucleotides line up with TRBD2. V gave up 2 bases and J gave up 2 bases; unmatched junction bases: 4. CDR3 length: 17 residues. Germline lookup yields CDR1 LGHDT and CDR2 YNNKEL (reference sequence). The chain's CDR3 is CASSQPGLAGGTYEQYF. For the CDR3, the DNA is TGTGCCAGCAGCCAACCGGGACTAGCGGGAGGCACCTACGAGCAGTACTTC.

The J gene is TRBJ1-6, the V gene TRBV12-5, with TRBD1 matching 7 bases. The V gene end was trimmed by 5 bases and the J gene end by 7 bases; junction bases not matched to a gene: 5. CDR1 and CDR2 (germline): LGHNT, FRNRAP. The CDR3 contains 14 residues. CDR3 residues: CASGMGQKNSPLHF. The CDR3 region has the DNA TGTGCTAGTGGTATGGGACAGAAGAATTCACCCCTCCACTTT.

J is TRBJ2-7 and V is TRBV28; D ambiguous. This CDR3 has 14 amino acids. The ends were cut back, 5 bases at V and 1 base at J, with 12 bases in the middle. Germline V gene sequence: CDR1 MDHEN, CDR2 SYDVKM. The CDR3 DNA reads TGTGCCAGCAGTAGCACGCTATCTTCCTACGAGCAGTACTTC. Its protein is CASSSTLSSYEQYF.

This clone appeared once. This chain links TRBV19 with TRBJ1-1, with TRBD1 as a possible D gene (6 bases). Germline V lookup: CDR1 LNHDA, CDR2 SQIVND (reference sequence). The CDR3 spans 14 residues. Trimming removed 3 bases at V and 6 bases at J, with 14 bases between. DNA for the CDR3: TGTGCCAGTAGTATTACAGGGTTAATCGCTGAAGCTTTCTTT. Its translation: CASSITGLIAEAFF.

The chain is built from TRBV28 and TRBJ1-4; D is ambiguous. The V gene lost 9 bases and the J gene lost 0 bases, with 8 bases spanning the gap. CDR3 length: 13 amino acids. The V gene's germline CDR1 is MDHEN and CDR2 SYDVKM. The CDR3 DNA sequence: TGTGCCAGTTACAGTGCAACTAATGAAAAACTGTTTTTT. It encodes CASYSATNEKLFF.

J is TRBJ2-7 and V is TRBV10-3; 9 nucleotides agree with TRBD1. Germline loops: CDR1 ENHRY, CDR2 SYGVKD. With 3 bases clipped from V and 3 bases from J, the junction kept 12 bases outside the gene matches. The CDR3 sequence is 17 residues long. CDR3 DNA sequence: TGTGCCATCAGTGAACCGGGACAGGGCCCTAAAGACTACGAGCAGTACTTC. Translation gives CAISEPGQGPKDYEQYF.

V usage is TRBV6-1 and J usage is TRBJ1-6; TRBD1 agrees at 7 bases. The CDR3 contains 14 residues. Per germline, CDR1 MNHNS and CDR2 SASEGT. V shed 3 bases, J shed 8 bases, and the junction held 4 bases outside the gene matches. Here the CDR3 DNA reads TGTGCCAGCAGTGAGGAAACAGGGGATTCACCCCTCCACTTT. This encodes CASSEETGDSPLHF.

As DNA, the CDR3 is TGTGCCAGCAGCCTCGAGGGACAGTCCCGTCGGGAGCAGTACTTC. Its protein is CASSLEGQSRREQYF. This chain links TRBV7-9 with TRBJ2-7, with 7 positions matching TRBD1. This CDR3 is built from 15 residues. Trimming at V came to 5 bases and at J to 7 bases, leaving 14 bases not matched to a gene. Germline loops: CDR1 SEHNR, CDR2 FQNEAQ (reference sequence).

This sequence joins TRBV2 and TRBJ2-3; D might be TRBD2 (5 bases). Trimming stripped 6 bases from V and 2 bases from J, with 9 bases between. Germline V CDR1 and CDR2: SNHLY, FYNNEI. The CDR3 runs 13 residues. The CDR3 coding sequence is TGTGCCAGCAGGCCCGGGGTCACAGATACGCAGTATTTT. It is translated as CASRPGVTDTQYF.

This clone turned up a few times. The rearrangement links TRBV5-1 to TRBJ2-3; tentatively, D is TRBD1 (6 bases). The CDR3 consists of 16 residues. Germline CDR1 is SGHRS and CDR2 is YFSETQ. V lost 4 bases to trimming and J lost 0 bases, with 15 bases between them. This CDR3 is CASSPGQRSSTDTQYF. For the CDR3, the DNA is TGCGCCAGCAGCCCCGGACAGAGATCTAGCACAGATACGCAGTATTTT. Full variable domain (missing parts from reference TRBV5-1 and TRBJ2-3): KAGVTQTPRYLIKTRGQQVTLSCSPISGHRSVSWYQQTPGQGLQFLFEYFSETQRNKGNFPGRFSGRQFSNSRSEMNVSTLELGDSALYLCASSPGQRSSTDTQYFGPGTRLTVL.

This clone was picked up one time. This chain uses TRBV6-5 with TRBJ2-7, with a possible D match to TRBD2 (5 bases). There are 13 residues in the CDR3. The germline V and J ends were trimmed by 6 bases and 4 bases, with 13 bases remaining between them. Germline values: CDR1 MNHEY, CDR2 SVGAGI. The CDR3 sequence: CASRKVGVYEQYF. DNA for the CDR3: TGTGCCAGCAGAAAGGTGGGAGTGTACGAGCAGTACTTC.